The rows below give T cell receptor beta chains drawn from one sample of a study of shared clonotypes between healthy human individuals. TCRdb's copy holds only in-frame clones and misses some; the assay was immunoSEQ multiplex PCR. The sample holds a few million clones, 92% seen once. The sequencing input was naive CD4+ T cells from PBMCs. The receptors were gathered from a man aged 18 to 29 in good health. Some clones in this sample may be carry-over from other donors' samples. The CDR3 runs from the conserved cysteine through the conserved F or W. Each record gives: clone size, V gene, J gene, D gene, CDR3 protein, CDR3 DNA. D genes are given only for firm matches. Rows may omit the clone size; those that give it use once, few, many or a size class.

NA	TRBV6-5	TRBJ2-1	NA	CASSFSGSTYNEQFF	TGTGCCAGCAGTTTTTCGGGATCAACCTACAATGAGCAGTTCTTC
NA	TRBV15	TRBJ2-2	NA	CATSRSGLNTGELFF	TGTGCCACCAGCAGATCTGGACTCAACACCGGGGAGCTGTTTTTT
NA	TRBV15	TRBJ2-1	TRBD2	CATSTEQAGSYNEQFF	TGTGCCACCAGCACCGAACAAGCGGGATCCTACAATGAGCAGTTCTTC
NA	TRBV28	TRBJ2-7	NA	CASSLTGTGGPLLAGGNRYEQYF	TGTGCCAGCAGTTTGACCGGGACAGGGGGCCCTTTACTAGCGGGAGGAAATCGTTACGAGCAGTACTTC
NA	TRBV14	TRBJ2-1	NA	CASSQIPYGASYNEQFF	TGTGCCAGCAGCCAAATTCCTTATGGCGCTTCCTACAATGAGCAGTTCTTC
NA	TRBV20-1	TRBJ1-1	NA	CSARDNSQAFF	TGCAGTGCTAGAGATAATAGTCAGGCTTTCTTT
NA	TRBV28	TRBJ2-2	TRBD2	CASLTIEPRLAGQPTTGELFF	TGTGCCAGCTTGACTATAGAACCTCGACTAGCGGGTCAGCCGACCACCGGGGAGCTGTTTTTT
NA	TRBV5-1	TRBJ1-4	NA	CASSLAGAGEKLFF	TGCGCCAGCAGCTTGGCGGGGGCGGGTGAAAAACTGTTTTTT
NA	TRBV4-3	TRBJ1-4	TRBD1	CASSQRRQGNEKLFF	TGCGCCAGCAGCCAACGAAGACAGGGCAATGAAAAACTGTTTTTT
NA	TRBV6-5	TRBJ2-5	NA	CASSSWGAETQYF	TGTGCCAGCAGTTCGTGGGGTGCAGAGACCCAGTACTTC
NA	TRBV7-2	TRBJ2-1	TRBD2	CASSPGLVGVEQFF	TGTGCCAGCAGCCCGGGACTAGTAGGCGTTGAGCAGTTCTTC
NA	TRBV27	TRBJ2-5	TRBD1	CASKNRGLVTQYF	TGTGCCAGCAAAAACAGGGGGCTAGTGACCCAGTACTTC
NA	TRBV5-1	TRBJ2-3	NA	CASSLGAAADTQYF	TGCGCCAGCAGCTTGGGGGCGGCAGCCGATACGCAGTATTTT
NA	TRBV27	TRBJ2-7	TRBD2	CASSFISGSYEQYF	TGTGCCAGCAGTTTCATTAGCGGGTCCTACGAGCAGTACTTC
NA	TRBV19	TRBJ1-5	TRBD1	CASSMDRAQRPQHF	TGTGCCAGTAGTATGGACAGGGCCCAACGGCCCCAGCATTTT
NA	TRBV4-2	TRBJ1-3	TRBD1	CASSQEGTVGNTIYF	TGTGCCAGCAGCCAAGAGGGGACAGTCGGAAACACCATATATTTT
NA	TRBV7-9	TRBJ2-7	TRBD1	CASSTQGAYEQYF	TGTGCCAGCAGCACACAGGGGGCCTACGAGCAGTACTTC
few	TRBV5-6	TRBJ1-1	NA	CASSHSRSGLSNTEAFF	TGTGCCAGCAGCCATTCTCGGTCGGGACTCTCAAACACTGAAGCTTTCTTT
NA	TRBV5-1	TRBJ2-7	TRBD1	CASSLNAGQGYEQYF	TGCGCCAGCAGCTTGAACGCGGGACAGGGCTACGAGCAGTACTTC
NA	TRBV19	TRBJ1-5	NA	CASSGLGAYSNQPQHF	TGTGCCAGTAGTGGTTTGGGGGCCTATAGCAATCAGCCCCAGCATTTT
once	TRBV7-2	TRBJ2-5	NA	CASSLARAKETQYF	TGTGCCAGCAGCTTAGCGCGGGCTAAAGAGACCCAGTACTTC
NA	TRBV9	TRBJ2-5	TRBD1	CASGAGGQETQYF	TGTGCCTCCGGGGCAGGGGGTCAAGAGACCCAGTACTTC
NA	TRBV5-1	TRBJ1-4	NA	CASSLVGYGANEKLFF	TGCGCCAGCAGCTTAGTGGGGTACGGGGCTAATGAAAAACTGTTTTTT
NA	TRBV7-2	TRBJ2-7	TRBD1	CASSLDRVGEQYF	TGTGCCAGCAGCCTCGACAGGGTCGGCGAGCAGTACTTC
NA	TRBV5-1	TRBJ1-2	TRBD1	CASSLDFKQGVGYTF	TGCGCCAGCAGCTTGGACTTTAAACAGGGGGTTGGCTACACCTTC
NA	TRBV6-5	TRBJ2-7	TRBD1	CASSGGGLEQYF	TGTGCCAGCTCAGGGGGCGGGTTAGAGCAGTACTTC
NA	TRBV6-1	TRBJ1-1	TRBD1	CAAGQGVNTEAFF	TGTGCCGCGGGACAGGGTGTGAACACTGAAGCTTTCTTT
NA	TRBV21-1	TRBJ2-3	NA	CASIGPRGLSTDTQYF	TGTGCCAGCATCGGCCCACGAGGCCTAAGCACAGATACGCAGTATTTT
NA	TRBV11-3	TRBJ1-1	NA	CASSRFGTNTEAFF	TGTGCCAGCAGCCGTTTCGGAACGAACACTGAAGCTTTCTTT
NA	TRBV18	TRBJ2-7	NA	CASSVNGGGVYEQYF	TGTGCCAGCTCCGTTAATGGTGGGGGAGTGTACGAGCAGTACTTC
NA	TRBV14	TRBJ1-3	TRBD1	CASSPPGTGSGNTIYF	TGTGCCAGCAGCCCTCCCGGGACAGGCTCTGGAAACACCATATATTTT
NA	TRBV6-1	TRBJ2-7	NA	CASSESRTAIPPYEQYF	TGTGCCAGCAGTGAAAGTCGGACAGCGATACCCCCCTACGAGCAGTACTTC
NA	TRBV5-1	TRBJ1-2	NA	CASSQDPTANYGYTF	TGCGCCAGCAGCCAAGATCCCACAGCTAACTATGGCTACACCTTC
NA	TRBV10-3	TRBJ2-2	NA	CAISEFHPSRGELFF	TGTGCCATCAGTGAATTCCACCCTTCCAGAGGGGAGCTGTTTTTT
NA	TRBV19	TRBJ1-2	TRBD1	CASCNFQGAANYGYTF	TGTGCCAGTTGTAATTTTCAGGGGGCGGCTAACTATGGCTACACCTTC
NA	TRBV18	TRBJ2-7	NA	CASSPADPPGYEQYF	TGTGCCAGCTCACCGGCGGACCCTCCCGGATACGAGCAGTACTTC
once	TRBV25-1	TRBJ2-2	NA	CASSEWLNTGELFF	TGTGCCAGCAGTGAATGGCTGAACACCGGGGAGCTGTTTTTT
NA	TRBV6-1	TRBJ2-7	TRBD1	CASSDPWTGYEQYF	TGTGCCAGCAGTGACCCTTGGACAGGCTACGAGCAGTACTTC
NA	TRBV19	TRBJ2-3	NA	CASSIGGTGPDTQYF	TGTGCCAGTAGTATAGGTGGGACGGGTCCCGATACGCAGTATTTT
NA	TRBV27	TRBJ2-1	NA	CASYSSGQLYNEQFF	TGTGCCAGCTACTCCTCAGGACAGCTTTACAATGAGCAGTTCTTC
NA	TRBV7-2	TRBJ2-2	NA	CASALLRTPLLNTGELFF	TGTGCCAGCGCCCTCCTAAGGACCCCACTTTTGAACACCGGGGAGCTGTTTTTT
NA	TRBV7-3	TRBJ2-1	NA	CASSRQGGSNEQFF	TGTGCCAGCAGCCGACAGGGAGGAAGCAATGAGCAGTTCTTC
NA	TRBV6-1	TRBJ2-1	NA	CASSVVAIYNEQFF	TGTGCCAGCAGTGTGGTAGCTATTTACAATGAGCAGTTCTTC
NA	TRBV9	TRBJ2-5	NA	CASSVGTEETQYF	TGTGCCAGCAGCGTAGGGACAGAAGAGACCCAGTACTTC
NA	TRBV28	TRBJ2-1	TRBD1	CASRSGQGGDNEQFF	TGTGCCAGCAGATCCGGACAGGGGGGGGACAATGAGCAGTTCTTC
NA	TRBV29-1	TRBJ2-4	NA	CSALDSLIAKNIQYF	TGCAGCGCCCTGGACAGCCTCATAGCCAAAAACATTCAGTACTTC
NA	TRBV27	TRBJ2-7	TRBD2	CASSTLAGREQYF	TGTGCCAGCAGTACGCTAGCGGGAAGGGAGCAGTACTTC
NA	TRBV5-1	TRBJ1-6	NA	CASSRDRYNSPLHF	TGCGCCAGCAGTAGGGACCGGTATAATTCACCCCTCCACTTT
NA	TRBV10-2	TRBJ2-7	NA	CASLPGPSSYEQYF	TGCGCCAGCCTACCGGGACCGAGCTCCTACGAGCAGTACTTC